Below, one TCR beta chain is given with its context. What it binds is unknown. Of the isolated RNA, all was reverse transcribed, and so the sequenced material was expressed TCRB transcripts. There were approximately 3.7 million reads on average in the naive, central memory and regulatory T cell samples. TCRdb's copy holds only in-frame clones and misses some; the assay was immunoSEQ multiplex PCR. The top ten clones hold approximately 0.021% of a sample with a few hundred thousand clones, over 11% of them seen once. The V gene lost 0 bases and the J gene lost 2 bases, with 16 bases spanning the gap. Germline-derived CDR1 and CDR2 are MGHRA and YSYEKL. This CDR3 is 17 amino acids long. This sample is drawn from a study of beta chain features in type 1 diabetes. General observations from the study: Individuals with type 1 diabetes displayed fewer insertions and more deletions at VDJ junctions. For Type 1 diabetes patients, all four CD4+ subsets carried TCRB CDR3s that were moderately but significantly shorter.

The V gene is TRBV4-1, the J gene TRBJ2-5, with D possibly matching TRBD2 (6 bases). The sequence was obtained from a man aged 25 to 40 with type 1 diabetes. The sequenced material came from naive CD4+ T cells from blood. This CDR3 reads CASSQDFLGGPQETQYF. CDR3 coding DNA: TGCGCCAGCAGCCAAGATTTTCTTGGAGGGCCTCAAGAGACCCAGTACTTC.